Below are 17 T cell receptor beta chains sequenced from a single sample in a study of cytomegalovirus exposure and HLA in healthy donors. A multiplex PCR was run with 60 Vbeta primers and 13 Jbeta primers. Produced via immunoSEQ multiplex PCR; TCRdb's table is partial and in-frame only. The data hold 35,000 to 50,000 clones, with roughly half observed a single time. Sequencing used PBMCs. The receptors were sampled from a human donor in good health.

The chain couples TRBV27 to TRBJ2-7; the match to TRBD2 covers 9 bases. The trim removed 6 bases at V and 3 bases at J, leaving 6 bases unmatched. The CDR3 runs to 14 residues. The germline CDR1 and CDR2 sequences are MNHEY and SMNVEV (reference sequence). CDR3 region: CASRRASGVYEQYF. CDR3 DNA: TGTGCCAGCAGAAGGGCTAGCGGGGTCTACGAGCAGTACTTC.

This chain joins TRBV2 and TRBJ2-1, with 8 bases matching TRBD2. CDR1 and CDR2 from the germline V gene are SNHLY and FYNNEI. With V trimmed by 6 bases and J by 6 bases, 10 bases remained unmatched. This CDR3 is built from 15 residues. The CDR3: CASRETGTRGNEQFF. In nucleotides, the CDR3 is TGTGCCAGCAGGGAAACCGGGACTAGAGGCAATGAGCAGTTCTTC.

This clone appeared once. The chain is built from TRBV2 and TRBJ1-1, with D perhaps matching TRBD1 (5 bases). V was pared by 5 bases and J by 1 base, with 8 bases between. Germline V lookup: CDR1 SNHLY, CDR2 FYNNEI. There are 13 residues in the CDR3. Here the CDR3 reads CASSKDRNTEAFF. Here the CDR3 DNA reads TGTGCCAGCAGTAAAGACAGGAACACTGAAGCTTTCTTT.

This clone was seen more than once but under ten times. The genes are TRBV2 and TRBJ1-1; 7 positions match TRBD1. CDR1 and CDR2 (germline): SNHLY, FYNNEI. CDR3 length: 15 residues. Trimming at V came to 7 bases and at J to 7 bases, leaving 15 bases not matched to a gene. CDR3 nucleotides: TGTGCCAGCACCCTCAATACAGGGGATGGTTTTGAAGCTTTCTTT. It yields the protein CASTLNTGDGFEAFF. Full variable domain (remainder filled in from reference TRBV2 and TRBJ1-1): EPEVTQTPSHQVTQMGQEVILRCVPISNHLYFYWYRQILGQKVEFLVSFYNNEISEKSEIFDDQFSVERPDGSNFTLKIRSTKLEDSAMYFCASTLNTGDGFEAFFGQGTRLTVV.

The chain has TRBV5-1 and TRBJ1-6, with TRBD1 as a possible D gene (6 bases). The CDR3 sequence is 17 residues long. Germline V lookup: CDR1 SGHRS, CDR2 YFSETQ. The V gene lost 4 bases and the J gene lost 0 bases, with 14 bases spanning the gap. The CDR3 DNA reads as TGCGCCAGCAGCCGACAGGCCCCCGCCTCCTATAATTCACCCCTCCACTTT. As protein: CASSRQAPASYNSPLHF. Variable domain in full (rest from reference TRBV5-1 and TRBJ1-6): KAGVTQTPRYLIKTRGQQVTLSCSPISGHRSVSWYQQTPGQGLQFLFEYFSETQRNKGNFPGRFSGRQFSNSRSEMNVSTLELGDSALYLCASSRQAPASYNSPLHFGNGTRLTVT.

V is TRBV11-3 and J is TRBJ1-1; maybe TRBD1 (5 bases). Germline values: CDR1 SGHNT, CDR2 YENEEA. CDR3 size: 12 residues. The ends were cut back, 5 bases at V and 3 bases at J, with 7 bases in the middle. The CDR3 DNA is TGTGCCAGCAGCACAGGACACACTGAAGCTTTCTTT. Amino acid sequence: CASSTGHTEAFF.

The chain is built from TRBV6-5 and TRBJ2-3, with a weak D call TRBD2 (7 bases). Germline values: CDR1 MNHEY, CDR2 SVGAGI. The CDR3 contains 16 residues. The V end lost 6 bases, the J end lost 5 bases, and 21 bases lay between the germline ends. CDR3: CASSYQGGAREDTQYF. Here the CDR3 DNA reads TGTGCCAGCAGCTACCAAGGGGGGGCCCGGGAAGATACGCAGTATTTT.

V usage is TRBV5-8 and J usage is TRBJ2-2; 7 bases are a match to TRBD1. The germline V gene encodes CDR1 SGHTS and CDR2 YDEGEE. The CDR3 spans 16 residues. V shed 0 bases and J 6 bases; nucleotides not matched to a gene: 8. The CDR3 is CASSLVKGAIAGELFF. CDR3 nucleotides: TGTGCCAGCAGCTTGGTGAAGGGGGCGATCGCCGGGGAGCTGTTTTTT.

The chain carries TRBV11-2 and TRBJ2-3, with TRBD2 matching over 14 bases. V trimming: 5 bases; J trimming: 5 bases; junction bases outside the gene matches: 9. Germline values: CDR1 SGHAT, CDR2 FQNNGV. The CDR3 runs 17 residues. CDR3 DNA sequence: TGTGCCAGCAGCCTGATGACTAGCGGGGGGGCAAAAGATACGCAGTATTTT. Protein: CASSLMTSGGAKDTQYF. Full variable domain (rest looked up from reference TRBV11-2 and TRBJ2-3): EAGVAQSPRYKIIEKRQSVAFWCNPISGHATLYWYQQILGQGPKLLIQFQNNGVVDDSQLPKDRFSAERLKGVDSTLKIQPAKLEDSAVYLCASSLMTSGGAKDTQYFGPGTRLTVL.

This chain uses TRBV18 with TRBJ1-5, with TRBD1 matching 7 bases. Trimming cost V 5 bases and J 7 bases; bases outside gene matches: 5. The CDR3 totals 13 residues. The V gene's germline CDR1 is KGHSH and CDR2 LQKENI. In nucleotides, the CDR3 is TGTGCCAGCTCAAAAACAGGGGTCCAGCCCCAGCATTTT. Amino acids: CASSKTGVQPQHF.

The chain uses TRBV27 and TRBJ1-6; 9 bases are shared with TRBD1. The germline V gene has CDR1 MNHEY and CDR2 SMNVEV (reference sequence). The CDR3 runs to 15 residues. Trimming removed 6 bases from V and 10 bases from J; junction bases left unmatched: 10. CDR3: CASSLTGTGYSPLHF. As DNA, the CDR3 is TGTGCCAGCAGCCTCACCGGGACAGGGTACTCACCCCTCCACTTT.

This clone is medium-sized within its sample. V gene TRBV7-2 combines with J gene TRBJ1-5; D may be TRBD1 (6 bases). CDR3 length: 15 residues. The germline V gene encodes CDR1 SGHTA and CDR2 FQGNSA. V gave up 0 bases and J gave up 6 bases, with 12 bases separating them. The CDR3 DNA reads TGTGCCAGCAGCTTAGCGTGGGGGACAAGTCAGCCCCAGCATTTT. Translated, it gives CASSLAWGTSQPQHF.

This clone has only a few counts. V usage is TRBV27 and J usage is TRBJ1-1; D gene unclear. V lost 5 bases and J lost 0, with 13 bases in between. Germline V CDR1 and CDR2: MNHEY, SMNVEV (reference sequence). This CDR3 has 15 residues. The CDR3: CASSDLDKLNTEAFF. CDR3 sequence (DNA): TGTGCCAGCAGTGATCTCGACAAATTGAACACTGAAGCTTTCTTT.

Written as DNA, the CDR3 is TGTGCCAGCAGCTTAGCGGGCGGGAGCCCAGATACGCAGTATTTT. Protein sequence: CASSLAGGSPDTQYF. The chain links TRBV11-2 to TRBJ2-3; TRBD2 agrees at 7 bases. The CDR3 is made up of 15 amino acids. The V gene's germline CDR1 is SGHAT and CDR2 FQNNGV. Trimming cost V 1 base and J 4 bases; bases outside gene matches: 5.

V usage is TRBV18 and J usage is TRBJ2-7; 8 bases line up with TRBD2. With 5 bases clipped from V and 5 bases from J, the junction kept 8 bases outside the gene matches. CDR1 KGHSH and CDR2 LQKENI come from the germline V gene. There are 14 residues in the CDR3. CDR3 sequence: CASSVGLASDEQYF. The CDR3 DNA reads as TGTGCCAGCTCAGTTGGACTAGCTAGCGACGAGCAGTACTTC.

In its sample, this clone was seen a few times. The chain uses TRBV11-2 and TRBJ2-7; 7 bases are shared with TRBD2. This CDR3 contains 15 residues. In germline, CDR1 is SGHAT, CDR2 FQNNGV. The junction had 10 bases not matched to a gene; V was cut back by 4 bases and J by 4 bases. CDR3 residues: CASSSLQRDWYEQYF. The CDR3 bases are TGTGCCAGCAGCTCACTTCAGCGGGACTGGTACGAGCAGTACTTC.

CDR3 DNA sequence: TGCGCCAGCAGTCCGCGGTCGAGCGGGGGATCCACAGATACGCAGTATTTT. Translated, it gives CASSPRSSGGSTDTQYF. The chain carries TRBV5-1 and TRBJ2-3; 8 bases agree with TRBD2. With 5 bases clipped from V and 2 bases from J, the junction kept 13 bases outside the gene matches. The CDR3 contains 17 residues. Germline CDR1 reads SGHRS; CDR2 reads YFSETQ.